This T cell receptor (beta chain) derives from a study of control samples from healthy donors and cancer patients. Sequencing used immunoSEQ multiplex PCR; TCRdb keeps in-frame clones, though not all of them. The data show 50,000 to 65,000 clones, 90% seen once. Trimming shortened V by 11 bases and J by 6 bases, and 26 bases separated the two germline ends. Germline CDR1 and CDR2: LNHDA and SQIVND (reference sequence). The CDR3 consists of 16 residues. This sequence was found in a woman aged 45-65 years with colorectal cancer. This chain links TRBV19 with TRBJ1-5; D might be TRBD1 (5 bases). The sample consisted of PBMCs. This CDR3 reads CASTSVAGALAQPQHF. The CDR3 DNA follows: TGTGCCTCTACCTCGGTCGCCGGGGCCTTAGCTCAGCCCCAGCATTTT.